This TCR beta chain was documented in a study of T cells in Graves' hyperthyroidism and ophthalmopathy. Points from the study as a whole: Stable hyperthyroidism was told apart from ophthalmopathy by a model built on 13 V-J features. Model-based prediction identified ophthalmopathy a median around 6.5 months prior to its onset.

Template material for amplifying TCR beta CDR3 regions consisted of RNA transcripts. TCR CDR3 underwent first-round RT-PCR with the HTBI primer set. TCRdb passed the multiplex PCR reads through MiXCR, listing each CDR3 protein once. Seen here are some 570,000 distinct CDR3 sequences, approximately 15% observed once, and the top ten hold around 7%. This clonotype was counted at least ten times. Its specificity is not known. The V and J ends lost 6 bases and 2 bases respectively, with 7 bases between them. The V gene's germline CDR1 is SEHNR and CDR2 FQNEAQ (reference sequence). The CDR3 is 12 amino acids. Clinical symptoms, serum thyroxine and TRAb, thyroid ultrasound and orbital computed tomography were used for the diagnoses. Out of less than 12 ml of fresh peripheral blood came the PBMCs.

The TCR originated in a young woman with Graves' ophthalmopathy. V usage is TRBV7-9 and J usage is TRBJ2-5; D is unresolved. Sequences were obtained from blood. The CDR3 here is CASRVGQETQYF. CDR3 sequence (DNA): TGTGCCAGCAGGGTAGGACAAGAGACCCAGTACTTC.